The rows below give T cell receptor beta chains drawn from one sample of a study of regulatory T cells in long-lasting Graves disease. TCRdb re-called the multiplex PCR reads through MiXCR, storing one row per CDR3 protein. The data show 350,000 to 550,000 distinct CDR3 sequences, just under 15% seen once. A further study also used this sample, focusing on T cells in Graves' hyperthyroidism and ophthalmopathy.

The material sequenced was peripheral blood mononuclear cells (PBMCs), taken at new diagnosis, from a patient treated with antithyroid drugs. All receptors derive from a woman aged 30 to 39 with Graves disease. Each CDR3 is given with its conserved first and last residue. Each record gives: D gene, V gene, J gene, CDR3 length, clone size, CDR3 DNA, CDR3 protein. The D gene is left open where the match is weak. Rows give clone size only sometimes, using once, few, many, or a class for an expanded clone.

TRBD2	TRBV7-9	TRBJ2-1	16	many	TGTGCCAGCAGCTTCCCCCCGGGCGGGAGCCACAATGAGCAGTTCTTC	CASSFPPGGSHNEQFF
TRBD2	TRBV3-1	TRBJ2-1	16	many	TGTGCCAGCACCAAGGTAGCGGGAGAGTGGGGGAATGAGCAGTTCTTC	CASTKVAGEWGNEQFF
NA	TRBV28	TRBJ1-2	12	many	TGTGCCAGCAGTAGACCTCACTATGGCTACACCTTC	CASSRPHYGYTF
NA	TRBV4-2	TRBJ2-2	14	NA	TGTGCCAGCAGCCAAGATTTGTGGAACGGGGAGCTGTTTTTT	CASSQDLWNGELFF
TRBD2	TRBV19	TRBJ2-5	16	NA	TGTGCCAGTACAGCACGGGGCGGGAGGTATTCAGAGACCCAGTACTTC	CASTARGGRYSETQYF
TRBD1	TRBV11-3	TRBJ2-5	15	many	TGTGCCAGCAGCTTACGTGGGGACAGACAAGAGACCCAGTACTTC	CASSLRGDRQETQYF
NA	TRBV14	TRBJ2-2	16	many	TGTGCCAGCAGCCAAGTTGAGGTTTGGTGGACCGGGGAGCTGTTTTTT	CASSQVEVWWTGELFF
NA	TRBV28	TRBJ2-7	14	many	TGTGCCAGCAGTATACCACTAACAGGGAACGAGCAGTACTTC	CASSIPLTGNEQYF
NA	TRBV4-1	TRBJ2-5	14	many	TGCGCCAGCAGCCAAGGTTGGCGGCAAGAGACCCAGTACTTC	CASSQGWRQETQYF
TRBD1	TRBV28	TRBJ2-7	16	NA	TGTGCCAGCAGCTCCGCTCCGGGACAGGGGGCGCTTGAGCAGTACTTC	CASSSAPGQGALEQYF
NA	TRBV3-1	TRBJ2-1	14	many	TGTGCCAGCAGCCAGAAGGTAGGGAACAATGAGCAGTTCTTC	CASSQKVGNNEQFF
TRBD2	TRBV12-3/TRBV12-4	TRBJ2-7	15	many	TGTGCCAGCAGTTTGTCAGCGGGAGGGTCCTACGAGCAGTACTTC	CASSLSAGGSYEQYF
NA	TRBV4-1	TRBJ1-5	17	many	TGCGCCAGCAGCCAAGAAGGTGGGCGGTCCGGCAATCAGCCCCAGCATTTT	CASSQEGGRSGNQPQHF
TRBD2	TRBV7-3	TRBJ2-3	15	few	TGTGCCAGCAGCTACGATAGCGGGGGGACAGATACGCAGTATTTT	CASSYDSGGTDTQYF
TRBD2	TRBV7-9	TRBJ2-1	16	few	TGTGCCAGCAGCGATAGCGGGAGGAACTCCTACAATGAGCAGTTCTTC	CASSDSGRNSYNEQFF
TRBD1	TRBV15	TRBJ1-2	16	NA	TGTGCCACCAGCAGCAGGGGGCGCGCGGCGAACTATGGCTACACCTTC	CATSSRGRAANYGYTF
TRBD1	TRBV9	TRBJ2-1	16	few	TGTGCCAGCAGTGTGAAGGGGGCAGGGGCCTACAATGAGCAGTTCTTC	CASSVKGAGAYNEQFF
NA	TRBV6-1	TRBJ1-1	13	many	TGTGCCAGCAGTGAATCACGGGGCCAGAGGGCTTTCTTT	CASSESRGQRAFF